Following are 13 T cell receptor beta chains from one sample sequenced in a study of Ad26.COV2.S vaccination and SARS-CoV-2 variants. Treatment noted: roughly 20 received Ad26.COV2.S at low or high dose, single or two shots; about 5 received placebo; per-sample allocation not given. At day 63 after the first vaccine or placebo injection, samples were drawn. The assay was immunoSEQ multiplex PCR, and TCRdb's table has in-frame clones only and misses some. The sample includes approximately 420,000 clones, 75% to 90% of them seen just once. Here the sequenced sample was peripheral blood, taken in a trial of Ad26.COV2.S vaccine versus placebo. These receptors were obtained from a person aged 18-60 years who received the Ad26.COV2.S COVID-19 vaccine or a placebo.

CDR3 in amino acids: CATSTRLASTDTQYF. In nucleotides, the CDR3 is TGTGCCACCAGCACGAGACTAGCGAGCACAGATACGCAGTATTTT. The genes are TRBV15 and TRBJ2-3; the match to TRBD2 covers 8 bases. V lost 4 bases to trimming and J lost 0 bases; unmatched junction nucleotides: 3. This CDR3 is built from 15 residues. Germline CDR1 LNHNV, CDR2 YYDKDF (reference sequence).

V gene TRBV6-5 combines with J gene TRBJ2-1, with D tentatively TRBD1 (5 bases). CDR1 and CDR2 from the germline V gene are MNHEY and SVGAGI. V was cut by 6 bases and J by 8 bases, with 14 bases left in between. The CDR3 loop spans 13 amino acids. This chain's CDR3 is CASRPKGAHEQFF. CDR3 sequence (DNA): TGTGCCAGCAGGCCGAAAGGGGCTCATGAGCAGTTCTTC.

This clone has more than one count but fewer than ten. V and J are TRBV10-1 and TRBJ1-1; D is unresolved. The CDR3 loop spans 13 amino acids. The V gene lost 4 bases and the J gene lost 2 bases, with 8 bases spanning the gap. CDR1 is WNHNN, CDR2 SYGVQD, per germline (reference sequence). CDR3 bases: TGCGCCAGCAGTGCTCAGATCAACACTGAAGCTTTCTTT. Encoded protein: CASSAQINTEAFF.

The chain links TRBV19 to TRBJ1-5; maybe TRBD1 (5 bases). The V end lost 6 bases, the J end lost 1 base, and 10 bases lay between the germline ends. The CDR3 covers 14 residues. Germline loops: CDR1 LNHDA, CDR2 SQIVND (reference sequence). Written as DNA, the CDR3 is TGTGCCAGTAGGCGCCGGGGGAGCAATCAGCCCCAGCATTTT. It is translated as CASRRRGSNQPQHF.

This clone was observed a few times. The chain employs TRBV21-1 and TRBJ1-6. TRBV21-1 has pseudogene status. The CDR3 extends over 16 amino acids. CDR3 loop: CASSKAMVFRNSPLHF. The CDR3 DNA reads TGTGCCAGCAGCAAAGCGATGGTTTTTCGTAATTCACCCCTCCACTTT.

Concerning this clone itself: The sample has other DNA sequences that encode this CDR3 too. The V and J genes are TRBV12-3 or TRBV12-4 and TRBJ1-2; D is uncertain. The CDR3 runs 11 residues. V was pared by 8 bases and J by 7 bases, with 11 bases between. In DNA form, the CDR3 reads TGTGCCAGCCGAGATCGCGTTGGCTACACCTTC. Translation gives CASRDRVGYTF.

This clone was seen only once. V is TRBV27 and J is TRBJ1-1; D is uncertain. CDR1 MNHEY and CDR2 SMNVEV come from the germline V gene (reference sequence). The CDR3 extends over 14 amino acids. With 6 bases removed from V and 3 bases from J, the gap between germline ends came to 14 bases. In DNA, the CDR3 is TGTGCCAGCAGGCATGCGGGGATAGACACTGAAGCTTTCTTT. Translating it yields CASRHAGIDTEAFF.

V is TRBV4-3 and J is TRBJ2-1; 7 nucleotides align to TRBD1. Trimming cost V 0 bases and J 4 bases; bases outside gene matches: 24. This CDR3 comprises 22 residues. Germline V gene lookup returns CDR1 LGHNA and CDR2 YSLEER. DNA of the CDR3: TGCGCCAGCAGCCAAGATCTCCTCCACATTCGGGACAGAAAAGTGGGTTACAATGAGCAGTTCTTC. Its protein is CASSQDLLHIRDRKVGYNEQFF.

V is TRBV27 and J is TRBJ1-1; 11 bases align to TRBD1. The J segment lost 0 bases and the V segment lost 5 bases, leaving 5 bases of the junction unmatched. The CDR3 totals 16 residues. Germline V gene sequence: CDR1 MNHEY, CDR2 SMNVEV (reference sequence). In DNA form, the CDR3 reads TGTGCCAGCAGTCGGGACAGGGGGATAATGAACACTGAAGCTTTCTTT. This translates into CASSRDRGIMNTEAFF.

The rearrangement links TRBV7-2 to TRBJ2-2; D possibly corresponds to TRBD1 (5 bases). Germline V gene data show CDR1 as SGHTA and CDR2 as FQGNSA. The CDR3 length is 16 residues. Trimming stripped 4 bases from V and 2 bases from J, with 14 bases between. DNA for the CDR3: TGTGCCAGCAGCTCCCCGGACACCACTAACACCGGGGAGCTGTTTTTT. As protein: CASSSPDTTNTGELFF.

The CDR3 sequence: CASSPERSSYEQYF. The CDR3 region has the DNA TGTGCCAGCAGCCCAGAAAGAAGCTCCTACGAGCAGTACTTC. The chain is built from TRBV11-2 and TRBJ2-7; D call uncertain. V lost 5 bases and J 0 bases, leaving 11 bases between the germline ends. The germline gives CDR1 SGHAT, CDR2 FQNNGV. The CDR3 runs to 14 residues.

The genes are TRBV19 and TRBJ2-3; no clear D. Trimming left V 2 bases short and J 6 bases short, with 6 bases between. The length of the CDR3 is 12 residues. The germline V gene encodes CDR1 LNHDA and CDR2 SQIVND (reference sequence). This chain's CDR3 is CASSISQDTQYF. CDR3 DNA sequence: TGTGCCAGTAGTATAAGCCAGGATACGCAGTATTTT.

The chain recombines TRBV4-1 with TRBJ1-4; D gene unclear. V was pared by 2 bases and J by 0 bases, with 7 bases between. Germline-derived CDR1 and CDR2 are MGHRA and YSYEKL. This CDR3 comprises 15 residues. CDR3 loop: CASSQPGSTNEKLFF. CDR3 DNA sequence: TGCGCCAGCAGCCAACCGGGGTCAACTAATGAAAAACTGTTTTTT.